These 21 T cell receptor beta chains originate from one sample sequenced in a study of T cells in localized non-small cell lung cancer. Using immunoSEQ multiplex PCR, the repertoire was profiled, and TCRdb retains in-frame clones only, with some absent. The repertoire has 25,000 to 35,000 clones, approximately 90% of them found once; the top ten carry 5.5% to 7%. The sample was PBMCs, taken before any cancer treatment. The receptors were sampled from a man aged 35-69 years with stage II lung adenocarcinoma.

The chain combines TRBV5-1 with TRBJ2-5; the match to TRBD1 covers 8 bases. The ends lost 4 bases at V and 5 bases at J; junction bases unmatched: 7. Germline V gene lookup returns CDR1 SGHRS and CDR2 YFSETQ. The CDR3 is 14 amino acids. CDR3 DNA sequence: TGCGCCAGCAGCCCTGGGACAGGAACTGAGACCCAGTACTTC. This gives the protein CASSPGTGTETQYF.

The chain is built from TRBV21-1 and TRBJ1-3; the table's TRBD1 call for D was not verified on the DNA. TRBV21-1 is flagged as a pseudogene. The CDR3 is 18 residues long. The CDR3 bases are TGTGCCAGAAAACAAAAGGGGAAGGGGTCCAAAATCGGAAACACCATATATTTT. It specifies CARKQKGKGSKIGNTIYF.

The V call is TRBV11-2, the J call TRBJ2-1; 10 bases match TRBD2. J lost 8 bases, V lost 5 bases, and 6 bases had no gene match. CDR1 SGHAT and CDR2 FQNNGV come from the germline V gene. This CDR3 spans 14 amino acids. The CDR3 is CASSPSGSRDEQFF. Here the CDR3 DNA reads TGTGCCAGCAGCCCTAGCGGGAGCAGGGATGAGCAGTTCTTC. The complete variable domain, with remaining parts taken from reference TRBV11-2 and TRBJ2-1, reads EAGVAQSPRYKIIEKRQSVAFWCNPISGHATLYWYQQILGQGPKLLIQFQNNGVVDDSQLPKDRFSAERLKGVDSTLKIQPAKLEDSAVYLCASSPSGSRDEQFFGPGTRLTVL.

The chain recombines TRBV5-5 with TRBJ1-1; D gene ambiguous. Germline V lookup: CDR1 SGHKS, CDR2 YYEKEE (reference sequence). The CDR3 contains 13 residues. V was cut by 5 bases and J by 1 base, with 9 bases left in between. The CDR3 DNA reads as TGTGCCAGCAGGATTGACTCGAACACTGAAGCTTTCTTT. Translating it yields CASRIDSNTEAFF.

The chain combines TRBV6-1 with TRBJ1-2; D not resolved. The CDR3 extends over 13 amino acids. Per the germline V gene, CDR1 is MNHNS and CDR2 is SASEGT. Trimming left V 0 bases short and J 4 bases short, with 6 bases between. The CDR3 loop is CASSEAGGYGYTF. CDR3 sequence (DNA): TGTGCCAGCAGTGAAGCGGGCGGCTATGGCTACACCTTC.

This chain joins TRBV5-5 and TRBJ1-5, with TRBD1 as a possible D gene (6 bases). Trimming took 3 bases from V and 7 from J, leaving 14 bases between them. The germline V gene encodes CDR1 SGHKS and CDR2 YYEKEE (reference sequence). The CDR3 sequence is 14 residues long. The CDR3 region has the DNA TGTGCCAGCAGCTACGGACAGTTGGTCCAGCCCCAGCATTTT. This gives the protein CASSYGQLVQPQHF.

The chain carries TRBV7-9 and TRBJ1-3; 10 bases align to TRBD1. Trimming cost V 4 bases and J 4 bases; bases outside gene matches: 7. The CDR3 length is 16 residues. Germline V gene lookup returns CDR1 SEHNR and CDR2 FQNEAQ (reference sequence). In DNA, the CDR3 is TGTGCCAGCAGCTCCACCGGGACAGGGGCAGGAAACACCATATATTTT. Protein product: CASSSTGTGAGNTIYF.

Of note for this clone: Within the sample, other DNA sequences also encode this same CDR3. The chain links TRBV11-2 to TRBJ1-1; D gene uncertain. The CDR3 length is 13 residues. Trimming took 2 bases from V and 5 from J, leaving 9 bases between them. Looked up from germline, CDR1 is SGHAT and CDR2 is FQNNGV. CDR3 sequence: CASSLWFGTEAFF. Here the CDR3 DNA reads TGTGCCAGCAGCTTATGGTTTGGAACTGAAGCTTTCTTT.

J is TRBJ1-5 and V is TRBV7-2, with 8 nucleotides matching TRBD1. After removal of 5 bases from V and 7 bases from J, the junction contained 10 bases not matched to a gene. The CDR3 runs to 15 residues. Germline V gene data show CDR1 as SGHTA and CDR2 as FQGNSA. The CDR3 region is CASSPDRGGGQPQHF. CDR3 DNA: TGTGCCAGCAGCCCAGACAGGGGAGGCGGGCAGCCCCAGCATTTT.

The chain's CDR3 is CASSLDRPGELFF. In DNA form, the CDR3 reads TGTGCCAGCAGCTTAGATCGGCCCGGGGAGCTGTTTTTT. V is TRBV11-3 and J is TRBJ2-2; D gene uncertain. V was clipped by 0 bases and J by 6 bases, with 5 bases between them. Per germline, CDR1 SGHNT and CDR2 YENEEA. The CDR3 runs 13 residues.

This clone turned up a few times. The chain links TRBV5-1 to TRBJ2-7, with 10 bases lining up with TRBD1. Trimming removed 4 bases from V and 6 bases from J; junction bases left unmatched: 7. This CDR3 has 14 amino acids. The germline gives CDR1 SGHRS, CDR2 YFSETQ. CDR3 DNA: TGCGCCAGCAGCGCCACCGGGACAGGGGCCGAGCAGTACTTC. The encoded protein is CASSATGTGAEQYF.

This clone was seen a handful of times. The V and J genes are TRBV27 and TRBJ2-5, with 12 bases fitting TRBD1. The J segment lost 5 bases and the V segment lost 4 bases, leaving 8 bases of the junction unmatched. The V gene's germline CDR1 is MNHEY and CDR2 SMNVEV (reference sequence). The CDR3 extends over 16 amino acids. CDR3: CASSSGTGGVGETQYF. The CDR3 DNA is TGTGCCAGCAGTTCCGGGACAGGGGGCGTCGGGGAGACCCAGTACTTC.

This clone has just a few counts. The chain combines TRBV27 with TRBJ2-7; the D gene is possibly TRBD1 (5 bases). The V gene lost 5 bases and the J gene lost 10 bases, with 15 bases spanning the gap. This CDR3 is built from 12 residues. Germline loops: CDR1 MNHEY, CDR2 SMNVEV (reference sequence). The DNA of the CDR3 is TGTGCCAGCAGTCCTCAGGGTCAGGAACAGTACTTC. Translating it yields CASSPQGQEQYF.

The CDR3 DNA follows: TGTGCCAGCAGTCATCTAGCGGGAGACTACGAGCAGTACTTC. It specifies CASSHLAGDYEQYF. V and J are TRBV6-5 and TRBJ2-7, with TRBD2 identical over 10 bases. Trimming took 5 bases from V and 3 from J; bases not matched to a gene: 4. Germline assignment: CDR1 MNHEY and CDR2 SVGAGI. CDR3 length: 14 residues.

CDR3 nucleotide sequence: TGTGCCAGCAGCTCAAAGGCCAATTCACCCCTCCACTTT. Its translation: CASSSKANSPLHF. The J gene is TRBJ1-6, the V gene TRBV7-2; D unresolved. V lost 4 bases, J lost 7 bases, and 8 bases lay in between. Germline lookup yields CDR1 SGHTA and CDR2 FQGNSA. The CDR3 covers 13 residues.

This clone occurred once. The rearrangement joins TRBV28 to TRBJ1-5; D is unclear. Deletions cut 2 bases from V and 7 bases from J, with 15 bases between. This CDR3 contains 15 residues. In germline, CDR1 is MDHEN, CDR2 SYDVKM. The CDR3 reads CASSLGGRREQPQHF. CDR3 in DNA: TGTGCCAGCAGTTTAGGTGGCAGGCGGGAACAGCCCCAGCATTTT.

The rearrangement uses TRBV6-1 and TRBJ1-2, with 7 bases fitting TRBD1. Germline V gene sequence: CDR1 MNHNS, CDR2 SASEGT. This CDR3 contains 14 residues. V lost 6 bases, J lost 4 bases, and 8 bases stayed unmatched. The CDR3 sequence is CASRSTGAVYGYTF. The DNA for the CDR3 is TGTGCCAGCAGAAGTACAGGGGCGGTCTATGGCTACACCTTC.

The genes are TRBV10-3 and TRBJ2-1, with 7 bases that match TRBD2. V lost 0 bases to trimming and J lost 6 bases; unmatched junction nucleotides: 11. The CDR3 is 17 residues long. From germline, CDR1 is ENHRY and CDR2 SYGVKD. The CDR3 region has the DNA TGTGCCATCAGTGAGTCGAGATTTGGACTAGTTCGCAATGAGCAGTTCTTC. This codes for CAISESRFGLVRNEQFF.

This clone was detected only once. The chain carries TRBV5-1 and TRBJ1-4; D might be TRBD1 (6 bases). Germline values: CDR1 SGHRS, CDR2 YFSETQ. Trimming left V 4 bases short and J 4 bases short, with 14 bases between. This CDR3 is built from 15 residues. CDR3 in DNA: TGCGCCAGCAGCAATGGACAGAGCTTTAATGAAAAACTGTTTTTT. It yields the protein CASSNGQSFNEKLFF.

The chain uses TRBV4-2 and TRBJ2-2; D perhaps matches TRBD2 (5 bases). Looked up from germline, CDR1 is LGHNA and CDR2 is YNFKEQ. The V end was cut by 2 bases, the J end by 3 bases, with 13 bases between. The length of the CDR3 is 16 residues. The CDR3 nucleotides are TGTGCCAGCAGCCAAACGGTCGAGCGGTACACCGGGGAGCTGTTTTTT. This gives the protein CASSQTVERYTGELFF.

CDR3 sequence (DNA): TGTGCCAGCTCACCACCGACAGGGGAGGATCAGCCCCAGCATTTT. Protein product: CASSPPTGEDQPQHF. The J gene is TRBJ1-5, the V gene TRBV18, with 8 nucleotides matching TRBD1. V lost 0 bases, J lost 5 bases, and 3 bases stayed unmatched. Germline CDR1 is KGHSH and CDR2 is LQKENI. This CDR3 has 15 residues.